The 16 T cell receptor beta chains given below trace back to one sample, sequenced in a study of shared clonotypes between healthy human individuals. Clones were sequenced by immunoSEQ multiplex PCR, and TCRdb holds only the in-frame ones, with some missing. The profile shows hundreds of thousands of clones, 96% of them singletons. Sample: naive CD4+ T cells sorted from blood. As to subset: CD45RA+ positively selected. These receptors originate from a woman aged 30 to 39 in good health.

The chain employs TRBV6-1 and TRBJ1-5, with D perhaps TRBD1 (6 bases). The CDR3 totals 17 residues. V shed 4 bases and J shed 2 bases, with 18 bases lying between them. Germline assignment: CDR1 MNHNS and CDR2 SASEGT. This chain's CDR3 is CASSGLSGGLGNQPQHF. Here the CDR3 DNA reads TGTGCCAGCAGTGGGCTCAGTGGGGGGCTTGGCAATCAGCCCCAGCATTTT.

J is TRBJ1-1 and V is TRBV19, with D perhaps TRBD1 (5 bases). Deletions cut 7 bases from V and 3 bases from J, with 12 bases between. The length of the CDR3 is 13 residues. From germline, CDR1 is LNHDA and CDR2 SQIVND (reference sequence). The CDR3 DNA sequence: TGTGCCAGTATTCCAGGGAGGGACACTGAAGCTTTCTTT. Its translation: CASIPGRDTEAFF. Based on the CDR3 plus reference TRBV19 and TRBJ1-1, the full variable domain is DGGITQSPKYLFRKEGQNVTLSCEQNLNHDAMYWYRQDPGQGLRLIYYSQIVNDFQKGDIAEGYSVSREKKESFPLTVTSAQKNPTAFYLCASIPGRDTEAFFGQGTRLTVV.

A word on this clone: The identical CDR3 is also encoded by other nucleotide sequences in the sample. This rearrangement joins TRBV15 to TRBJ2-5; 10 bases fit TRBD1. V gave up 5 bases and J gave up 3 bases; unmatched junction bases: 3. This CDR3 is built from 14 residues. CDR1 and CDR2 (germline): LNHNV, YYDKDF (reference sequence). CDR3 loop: CATSRDRGEETQYF. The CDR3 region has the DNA TGTGCCACCAGCCGGGACAGGGGCGAAGAGACCCAGTACTTC.

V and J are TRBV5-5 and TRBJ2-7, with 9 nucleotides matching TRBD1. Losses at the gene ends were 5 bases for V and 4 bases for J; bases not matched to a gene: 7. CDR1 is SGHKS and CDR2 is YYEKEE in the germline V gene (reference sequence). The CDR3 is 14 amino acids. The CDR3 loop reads CASRPGTGSYEQYF. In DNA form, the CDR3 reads TGTGCCAGCAGACCCGGGACAGGGAGTTACGAGCAGTACTTC.

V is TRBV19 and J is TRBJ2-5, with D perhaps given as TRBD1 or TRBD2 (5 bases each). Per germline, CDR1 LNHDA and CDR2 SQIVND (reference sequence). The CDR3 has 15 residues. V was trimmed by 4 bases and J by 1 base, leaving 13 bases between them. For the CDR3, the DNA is TGTGCCAGTAGTAGCCAGGGACCGTCCCAAGAGACCCAGTACTTC. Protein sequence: CASSSQGPSQETQYF.

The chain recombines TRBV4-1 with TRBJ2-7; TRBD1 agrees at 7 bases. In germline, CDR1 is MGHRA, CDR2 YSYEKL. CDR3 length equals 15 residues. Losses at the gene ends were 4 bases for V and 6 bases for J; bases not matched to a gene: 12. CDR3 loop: CASSRTYRGLGEQYF. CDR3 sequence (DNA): TGCGCCAGCAGCCGTACTTACAGGGGTTTGGGCGAGCAGTACTTC.

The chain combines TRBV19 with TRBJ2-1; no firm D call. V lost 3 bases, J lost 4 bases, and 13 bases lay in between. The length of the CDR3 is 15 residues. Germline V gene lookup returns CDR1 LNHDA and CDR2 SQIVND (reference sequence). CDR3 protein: CASSINLTPYNEQFF. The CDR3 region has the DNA TGTGCCAGTAGTATCAATCTAACCCCATACAATGAGCAGTTCTTC.

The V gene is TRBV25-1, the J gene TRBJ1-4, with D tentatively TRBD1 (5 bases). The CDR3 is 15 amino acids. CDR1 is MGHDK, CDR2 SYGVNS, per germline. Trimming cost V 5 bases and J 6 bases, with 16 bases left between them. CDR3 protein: CASSPRGGGDEKLFF. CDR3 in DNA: TGTGCCAGCAGTCCGAGGGGAGGAGGGGATGAAAAACTGTTTTTT.

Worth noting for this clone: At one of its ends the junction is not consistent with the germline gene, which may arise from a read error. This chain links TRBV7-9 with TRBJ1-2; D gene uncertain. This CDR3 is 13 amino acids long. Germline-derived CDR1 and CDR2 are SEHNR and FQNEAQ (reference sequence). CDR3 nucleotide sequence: TGTGCCAGCAGATTAGAAGCTGGGGTTGGCTACACCTTC. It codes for CASRLEAGVGYTF.

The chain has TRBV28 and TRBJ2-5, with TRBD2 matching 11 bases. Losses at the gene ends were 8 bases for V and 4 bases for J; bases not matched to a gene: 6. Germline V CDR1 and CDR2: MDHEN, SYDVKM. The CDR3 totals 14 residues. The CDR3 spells CASRLAGGGETQYF. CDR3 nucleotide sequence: TGTGCCAGCCGGCTAGCGGGAGGAGGAGAGACCCAGTACTTC.

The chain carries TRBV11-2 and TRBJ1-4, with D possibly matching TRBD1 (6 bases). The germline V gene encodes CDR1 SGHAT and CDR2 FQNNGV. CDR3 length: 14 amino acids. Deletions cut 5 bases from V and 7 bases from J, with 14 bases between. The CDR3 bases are TGTGCCAGCAGCCCTCAGGGGCGCGGTGAAAAACTGTTTTTT. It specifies CASSPQGRGEKLFF.

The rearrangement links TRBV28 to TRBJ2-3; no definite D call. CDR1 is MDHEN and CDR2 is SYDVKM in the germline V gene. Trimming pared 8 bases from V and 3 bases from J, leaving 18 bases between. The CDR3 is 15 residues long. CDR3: CASHFLGSKTDTQYF. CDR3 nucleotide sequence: TGTGCCAGCCACTTCCTGGGCTCGAAGACAGATACGCAGTATTTT.

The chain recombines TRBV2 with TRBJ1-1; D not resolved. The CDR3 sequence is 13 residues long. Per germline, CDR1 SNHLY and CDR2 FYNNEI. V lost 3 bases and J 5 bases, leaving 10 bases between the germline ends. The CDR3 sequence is CASSDRSKTEAFF. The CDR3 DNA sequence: TGTGCCAGCAGTGACAGGAGTAAGACTGAAGCTTTCTTT.

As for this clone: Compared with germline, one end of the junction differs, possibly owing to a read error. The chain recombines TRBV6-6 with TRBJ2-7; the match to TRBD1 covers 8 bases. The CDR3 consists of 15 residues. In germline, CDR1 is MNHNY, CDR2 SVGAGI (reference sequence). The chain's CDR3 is CASSHSRGQGYEQYF. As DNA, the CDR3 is TGTGCCAGCAGTCACTCACGAGGACAGGGCTACGAGCAGTACTTC.

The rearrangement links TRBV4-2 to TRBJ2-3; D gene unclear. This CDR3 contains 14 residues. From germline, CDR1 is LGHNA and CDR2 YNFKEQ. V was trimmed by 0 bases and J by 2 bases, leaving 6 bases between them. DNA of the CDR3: TGTGCCAGCAGCCAAGATATCTACACAGATACGCAGTATTTT. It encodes CASSQDIYTDTQYF.

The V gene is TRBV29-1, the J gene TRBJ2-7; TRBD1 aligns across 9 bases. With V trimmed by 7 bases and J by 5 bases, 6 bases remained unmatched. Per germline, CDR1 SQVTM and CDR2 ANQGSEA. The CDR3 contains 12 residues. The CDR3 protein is CSAGTGSHEQYF. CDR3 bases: TGCAGCGCTGGGACAGGGAGTCACGAGCAGTACTTC.